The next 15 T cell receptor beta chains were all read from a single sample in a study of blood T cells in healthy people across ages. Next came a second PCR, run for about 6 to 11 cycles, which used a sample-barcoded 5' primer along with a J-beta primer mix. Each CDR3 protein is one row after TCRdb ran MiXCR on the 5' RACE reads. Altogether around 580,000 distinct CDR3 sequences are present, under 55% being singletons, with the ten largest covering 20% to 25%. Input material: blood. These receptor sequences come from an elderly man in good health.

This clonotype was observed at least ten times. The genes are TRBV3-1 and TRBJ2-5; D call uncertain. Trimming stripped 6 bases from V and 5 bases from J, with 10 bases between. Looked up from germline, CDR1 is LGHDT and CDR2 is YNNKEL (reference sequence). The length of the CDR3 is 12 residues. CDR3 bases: TGTGCCAGCAGTCGTCTTGGGGAGACCCAGTACTTC. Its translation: CASSRLGETQYF.

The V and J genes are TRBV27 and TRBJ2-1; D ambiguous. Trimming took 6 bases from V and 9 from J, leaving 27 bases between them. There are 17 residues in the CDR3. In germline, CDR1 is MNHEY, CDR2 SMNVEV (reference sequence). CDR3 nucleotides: TGTGCCAGCAGGCCAAGAAATAGAATCGATCTTTTGGGTGAGCAGTTCTTC. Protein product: CASRPRNRIDLLGEQFF.

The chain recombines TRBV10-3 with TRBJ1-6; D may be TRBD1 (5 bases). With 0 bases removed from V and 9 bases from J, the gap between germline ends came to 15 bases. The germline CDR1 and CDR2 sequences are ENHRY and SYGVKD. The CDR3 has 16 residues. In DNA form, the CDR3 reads TGTGCCATCAGTGAGTCCCGAGCCAGGGTCGGTTCACCCCTCCACTTT. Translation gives CAISESRARVGSPLHF.

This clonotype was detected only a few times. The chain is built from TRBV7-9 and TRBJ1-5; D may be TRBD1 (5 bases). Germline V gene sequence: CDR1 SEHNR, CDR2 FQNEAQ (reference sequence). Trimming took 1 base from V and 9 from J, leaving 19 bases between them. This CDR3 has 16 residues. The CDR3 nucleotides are TGTGCCAGCAGCTTAGGCCCGACAGCTCCTGAATGGCCCCAGCATTTT. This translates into CASSLGPTAPEWPQHF.

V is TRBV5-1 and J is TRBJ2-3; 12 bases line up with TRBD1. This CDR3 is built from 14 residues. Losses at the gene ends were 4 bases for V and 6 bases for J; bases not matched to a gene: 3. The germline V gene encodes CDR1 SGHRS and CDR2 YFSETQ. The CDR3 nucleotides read TGCGCCAGCAGCATGGGACAGGGGGCCGATACGCAGTATTTT. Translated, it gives CASSMGQGADTQYF.

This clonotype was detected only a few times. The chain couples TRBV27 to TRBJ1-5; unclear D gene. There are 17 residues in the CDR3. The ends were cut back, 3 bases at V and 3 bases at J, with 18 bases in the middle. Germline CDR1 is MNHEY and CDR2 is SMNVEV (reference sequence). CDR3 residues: CASSFPRSGGTNQPQHF. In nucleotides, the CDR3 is TGTGCCAGCAGTTTTCCCCGTTCGGGCGGCACCAATCAGCCCCAGCATTTT.

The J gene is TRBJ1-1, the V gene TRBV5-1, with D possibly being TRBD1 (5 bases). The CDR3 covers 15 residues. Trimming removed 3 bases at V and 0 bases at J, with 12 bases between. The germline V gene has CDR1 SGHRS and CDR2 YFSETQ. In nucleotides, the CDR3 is TGCGCCAGCAGCTGGGCCGGGACCGTGAACACTGAAGCTTTCTTT. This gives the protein CASSWAGTVNTEAFF. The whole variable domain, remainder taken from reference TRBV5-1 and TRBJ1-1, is KAGVTQTPRYLIKTRGQQVTLSCSPISGHRSVSWYQQTPGQGLQFLFEYFSETQRNKGNFPGRFSGRQFSNSRSEMNVSTLELGDSALYLCASSWAGTVNTEAFFGQGTRLTVV.

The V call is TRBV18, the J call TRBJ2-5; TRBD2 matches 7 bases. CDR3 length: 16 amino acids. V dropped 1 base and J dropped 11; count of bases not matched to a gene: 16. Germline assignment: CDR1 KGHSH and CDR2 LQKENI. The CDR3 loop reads CASSPLSGRARNEQYF. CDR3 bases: TGTGCCAGCTCACCACTAAGTGGGAGGGCCAGGAATGAGCAGTACTTC. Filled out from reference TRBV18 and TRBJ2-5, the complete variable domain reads NAGVMQNPRHLVRRRGQEARLRCSPMKGHSHVYWYRQLPEEGLKFMVYLQKENIIDESGMPKERFSAEFPKEGPSILRIQQVVRGDSAAYFCASSPLSGRARNEQYFGPGTRLLVL.

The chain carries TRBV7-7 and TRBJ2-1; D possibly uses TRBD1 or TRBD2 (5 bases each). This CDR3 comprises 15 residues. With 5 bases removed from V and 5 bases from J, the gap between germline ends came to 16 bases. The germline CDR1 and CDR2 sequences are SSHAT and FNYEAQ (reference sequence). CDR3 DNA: TGTGCCAGCAGCCTGCTTCCGGGACGGAACAATGAGCAGTTCTTC. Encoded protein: CASSLLPGRNNEQFF.

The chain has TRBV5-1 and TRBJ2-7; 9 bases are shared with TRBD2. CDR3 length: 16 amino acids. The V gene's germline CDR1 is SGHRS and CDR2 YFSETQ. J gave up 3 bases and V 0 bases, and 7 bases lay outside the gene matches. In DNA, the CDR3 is TGCGCCAGCAGCTTGGGTGGGCTAGCGGGGAACTACGAGCAGTACTTC. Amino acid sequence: CASSLGGLAGNYEQYF.

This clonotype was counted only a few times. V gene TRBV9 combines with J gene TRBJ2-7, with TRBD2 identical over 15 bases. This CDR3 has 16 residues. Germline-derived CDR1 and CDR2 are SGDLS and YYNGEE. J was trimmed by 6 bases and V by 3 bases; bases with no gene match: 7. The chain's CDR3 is CASSGGLAGGVGEQYF. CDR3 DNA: TGTGCCAGCAGCGGGGGACTAGCGGGGGGCGTAGGCGAGCAGTACTTC.

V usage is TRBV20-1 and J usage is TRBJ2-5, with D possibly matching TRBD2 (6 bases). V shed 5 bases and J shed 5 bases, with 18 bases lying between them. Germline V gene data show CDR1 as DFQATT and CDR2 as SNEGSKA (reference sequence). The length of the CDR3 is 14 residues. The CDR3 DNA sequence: TGCAGTGCTCTTCCAGGCGGGGATACGGAGACCCAGTACTTC. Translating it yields CSALPGGDTETQYF.

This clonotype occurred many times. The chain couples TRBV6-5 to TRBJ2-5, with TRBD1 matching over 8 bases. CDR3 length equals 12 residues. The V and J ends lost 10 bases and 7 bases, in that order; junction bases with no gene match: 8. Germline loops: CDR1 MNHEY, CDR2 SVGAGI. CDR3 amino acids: CATTGEEGTQYF. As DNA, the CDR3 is TGTGCCACGACAGGGGAAGAGGGGACCCAGTACTTC.

The CDR3 sequence is CASSLRDYGYTF. CDR3 bases: TGTGCCAGCAGTTTACGTGACTATGGCTACACCTTC. The rearrangement joins TRBV28 to TRBJ1-2; no clear D gene. Deletions cut 2 bases from V and 3 bases from J, with 4 bases between. Per germline, CDR1 MDHEN and CDR2 SYDVKM. There are 12 residues in the CDR3.

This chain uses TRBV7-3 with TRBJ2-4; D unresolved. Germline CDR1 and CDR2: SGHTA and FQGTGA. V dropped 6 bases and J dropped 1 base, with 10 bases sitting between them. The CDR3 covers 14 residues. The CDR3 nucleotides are TGTGCCAGCAGGATAAACGGGGCCAAAAACATTCAGTACTTC. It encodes CASRINGAKNIQYF.